This T cell receptor (beta chain) comes out of a study of control samples from healthy donors and cancer patients. Method: immunoSEQ multiplex PCR; TCRdb's copy keeps in-frame clones and lacks some. This sample has about 140,000 clones, with roughly 89% found just once. The length of the CDR3 is 13 residues. V was pared by 4 bases and J by 7 bases, with 7 bases of the junction left unmatched. CDR1 and CDR2 from the germline V gene are MGHDK and SYGVNS. The J gene is TRBJ2-7, the V gene TRBV25-1; 7 nucleotides match TRBD1. The TCR sequence derives from a man aged 25 to 40 in good health. The sample consisted of blood. DNA for the CDR3: TGTGCCAGCAGTGTAGGGGACAGCGGAGAGCAGTACTTC. This translates into CASSVGDSGEQYF.